The rows below give T cell receptor beta chains drawn from one sample of a study of T cell clonotyping in hematopoietic cell transplantation. The assay was immunoSEQ multiplex PCR, and TCRdb's table has in-frame clones only and misses some. The sample lists 9,500 to 11,000 clones; around nine tenths were seen once. The input for sequencing was PBMCs, taken 180 days after allogeneic stem cell transplant. The origin of the receptors is a male patient between 55 and 70 years old who had an allogeneic stem cell transplant from an unrelated donor, so the T cells may come from the graft donor. Some clones in this sample may be carry-over from other donors' samples. Each CDR3 is given with its conserved first and last residue. A D gene is named only where the DNA matches it firmly.

d_call j_call v_call cdr3_nt cdr3_aa
NA TRBJ1-5 TRBV5-1 TGCGCCAGCAGCTCAGGGGAAGTTGGCAATCAGCCCCAGCATTTT CASSSGEVGNQPQHF
NA TRBJ2-2 TRBV9 TGTGCCAGCAGCGTGGACGTTATGGGGGAGCTGTTTTTT CASSVDVMGELFF
TRBD1 TRBJ2-7 TRBV11-2 TGTGCCAGCAGCCGACCTACAGGGGGCCCCTACGAGCAGTACTTC CASSRPTGGPYEQYF
TRBD1 TRBJ1-4 TRBV27 TGTGCCAGCAGATGGGGCGGGACAGGAACTAATGAAAAACTGTTTTTT CASRWGGTGTNEKLFF
NA TRBJ2-2 TRBV9 TGTGCCAGCAGCTCCCAGGGTTCCGGGGAGCTGTTTTTT CASSSQGSGELFF
NA TRBJ1-2 TRBV15 TGTGCCACCAGCAGAGAGAGGGACTATGGCTACACCTTC CATSRERDYGYTF
NA TRBJ2-1 TRBV19 TGTGCCAGTAGTATCCGACTCTCCACCAATGAGCAGTTCTTC CASSIRLSTNEQFF
TRBD1 TRBJ2-7 TRBV7-6 TGTGCCAGCAGCCGAGACAGGGGCTACGAGCAGTACTTC CASSRDRGYEQYF
TRBD2 TRBJ2-1 TRBV7-3 TGTGCCAGCAGCTTACGCCCGGGGGGGATCTCCTACAATGAGCAGTTCTTC CASSLRPGGISYNEQFF
NA TRBJ2-6 TRBV6-6 TGTGCCAGCAGTTACGATGGGAGACCTGGGGCCAACGTCCTGACTTTC CASSYDGRPGANVLTF
NA TRBJ2-3 TRBV9 TGTGCCAGCAGCCTAGGACAGACAGATACGCAGTATTTT CASSLGQTDTQYF
NA TRBJ1-2 TRBV9 TGTGCCAGCAGCCCCCCCGGCTATGGCTACACCTTC CASSPPGYGYTF
TRBD1 TRBJ2-2 TRBV7-8 TGTGCCAGCAGCGCAGACAGGGGCGGGGAGCTGTTTTTT CASSADRGGELFF
NA TRBJ2-5 TRBV19 TGTGCCTGCGACTCTGGGGGCGAAGAGACCCAGTACTTC CACDSGGEETQYF
NA TRBJ1-1 TRBV2 TGTGCCAGCAGTGAAGGACACGGGGTCCGACATAACACTGAAGCTTTCTTT CASSEGHGVRHNTEAFF
NA TRBJ1-1 TRBV7-2 TGTGCCAGCAGCTTCCGCGTCCGGGTGAACACTGAAGCTTTCTTT CASSFRVRVNTEAFF